A selection of T cell receptor beta chains follows, all from one sample in a study of control samples from healthy donors and cancer patients. Data came from immunoSEQ multiplex PCR; TCRdb stores just in-frame clones and leaves some out. The sample lists more than 100,000 clones, 88% seen once, with 3% to 4% in the top ten. Specimen: blood. These receptors were obtained from a man aged 40-50 years in good health. The CDR3 runs from the conserved cysteine through the conserved F or W. The D gene is left open where the match is weak. Part of the rows lack a size; the others show once, few, many or a class for expanded clones.

v_gene: TRBV24-1; d_gene: .; abundance: .; j_gene: TRBJ2-7; CDR3aa: CATSDLSQGEQYF; CDR3nt: TGTGCCACCAGTGATTTGTCGCAGGGCGAGCAGTACTTC
v_gene: TRBV9; d_gene: .; abundance: once; j_gene: TRBJ2-7; CDR3aa: CASSVVPGEFAYEQYF; CDR3nt: TGTGCCAGCAGCGTAGTTCCAGGGGAGTTTGCCTACGAGCAGTACTTC
v_gene: TRBV9; d_gene: .; abundance: .; j_gene: TRBJ1-3; CDR3aa: CASSPGRGSGNTIYF; CDR3nt: TGTGCCAGCAGCCCGGGCAGGGGCTCTGGAAACACCATATATTTT
v_gene: TRBV18; d_gene: .; abundance: .; j_gene: TRBJ1-2; CDR3aa: CASSPGPAGNYGYTF; CDR3nt: TGTGCCAGCTCACCCGGCCCGGCGGGGAACTATGGCTACACCTTC
v_gene: TRBV24-1; d_gene: TRBD1; abundance: .; j_gene: TRBJ2-3; CDR3aa: CATSLDRSTDTQYF; CDR3nt: TGTGCCACCAGCCTGGACAGGAGCACAGATACGCAGTATTTT
v_gene: TRBV2; d_gene: .; abundance: .; j_gene: TRBJ1-5; CDR3aa: CASGQGPYSNQPQHF; CDR3nt: TGTGCCAGCGGGCAAGGCCCTTATAGCAATCAGCCCCAGCATTTT
v_gene: TRBV9; d_gene: .; abundance: .; j_gene: TRBJ2-3; CDR3aa: CASSSGPSTDTQYF; CDR3nt: TGTGCCAGCAGCTCCGGCCCGAGCACAGATACGCAGTATTTT
v_gene: TRBV28; d_gene: .; abundance: .; j_gene: TRBJ2-3; CDR3aa: CASSLPGAGADTQYF; CDR3nt: TGTGCCAGCAGTTTACCAGGGGCAGGGGCAGATACGCAGTATTTT
v_gene: TRBV5-6; d_gene: TRBD1; abundance: .; j_gene: TRBJ2-3; CDR3aa: CASSLLGDRHTDTQYF; CDR3nt: TGTGCCAGCAGCTTATTAGGGGACAGGCACACAGATACGCAGTATTTT
v_gene: TRBV20-1; d_gene: .; abundance: .; j_gene: TRBJ1-3; CDR3aa: CSVEQRNTIYF; CDR3nt: TGCAGTGTAGAACAAAGGAACACCATATATTTT
v_gene: TRBV6-5; d_gene: TRBD1; abundance: .; j_gene: TRBJ2-7; CDR3aa: CASSTGQLYEQYF; CDR3nt: TGTGCCAGCAGCACGGGACAGCTCTACGAGCAGTACTTC
v_gene: TRBV7-3; d_gene: .; abundance: .; j_gene: TRBJ1-2; CDR3aa: CASSPGSGYGYTF; CDR3nt: TGTGCCAGCAGCCCGGGGTCGGGGTATGGCTACACCTTC
v_gene: TRBV7-9; d_gene: .; abundance: .; j_gene: TRBJ1-1; CDR3aa: CASSLDTSLNTEAFF; CDR3nt: TGTGCCAGCAGCTTAGATACCAGCTTGAACACTGAAGCTTTCTTT
v_gene: TRBV5-1; d_gene: .; abundance: .; j_gene: TRBJ1-1; CDR3aa: CASSLGFMNTEAFF; CDR3nt: TGCGCCAGCAGCTTAGGATTCATGAACACTGAAGCTTTCTTT
v_gene: TRBV7-2; d_gene: TRBD1; abundance: .; j_gene: TRBJ1-1; CDR3aa: CASSRQGNTEAFF; CDR3nt: TGTGCCAGCAGCCGACAGGGGAACACTGAAGCTTTCTTT
v_gene: TRBV4-2; d_gene: .; abundance: .; j_gene: TRBJ1-6; CDR3aa: CASSQDRHNSPLHF; CDR3nt: TGTGCCAGCAGCCAAGATAGGCATAATTCACCCCTCCACTTT
v_gene: TRBV6-6; d_gene: .; abundance: .; j_gene: TRBJ1-1; CDR3aa: CASSNHPGREAFF; CDR3nt: TGTGCCAGCAGTAACCATCCGGGACGGGAAGCTTTCTTT
v_gene: TRBV6-5; d_gene: .; abundance: once; j_gene: TRBJ2-6; CDR3aa: CASSYDSGFGANVLTF; CDR3nt: TGTGCCAGCAGTTACGACAGCGGTTTCGGGGCCAACGTCCTGACTTTC